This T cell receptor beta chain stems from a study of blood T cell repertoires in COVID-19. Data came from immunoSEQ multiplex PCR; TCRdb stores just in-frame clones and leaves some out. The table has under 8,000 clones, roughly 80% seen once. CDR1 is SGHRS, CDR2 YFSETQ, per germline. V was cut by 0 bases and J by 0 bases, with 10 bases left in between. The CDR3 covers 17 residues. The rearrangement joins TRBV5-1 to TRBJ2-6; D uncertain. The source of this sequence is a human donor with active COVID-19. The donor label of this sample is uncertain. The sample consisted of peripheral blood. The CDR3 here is CASSLARVSSGANVLTF. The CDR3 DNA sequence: TGCGCCAGCAGCTTGGCCCGGGTTAGCTCTGGGGCCAACGTCCTGACTTTC. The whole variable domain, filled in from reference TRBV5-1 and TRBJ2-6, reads KAGVTQTPRYLIKTRGQQVTLSCSPISGHRSVSWYQQTPGQGLQFLFEYFSETQRNKGNFPGRFSGRQFSNSRSEMNVSTLELGDSALYLCASSLARVSSGANVLTFGAGSRLTVL.